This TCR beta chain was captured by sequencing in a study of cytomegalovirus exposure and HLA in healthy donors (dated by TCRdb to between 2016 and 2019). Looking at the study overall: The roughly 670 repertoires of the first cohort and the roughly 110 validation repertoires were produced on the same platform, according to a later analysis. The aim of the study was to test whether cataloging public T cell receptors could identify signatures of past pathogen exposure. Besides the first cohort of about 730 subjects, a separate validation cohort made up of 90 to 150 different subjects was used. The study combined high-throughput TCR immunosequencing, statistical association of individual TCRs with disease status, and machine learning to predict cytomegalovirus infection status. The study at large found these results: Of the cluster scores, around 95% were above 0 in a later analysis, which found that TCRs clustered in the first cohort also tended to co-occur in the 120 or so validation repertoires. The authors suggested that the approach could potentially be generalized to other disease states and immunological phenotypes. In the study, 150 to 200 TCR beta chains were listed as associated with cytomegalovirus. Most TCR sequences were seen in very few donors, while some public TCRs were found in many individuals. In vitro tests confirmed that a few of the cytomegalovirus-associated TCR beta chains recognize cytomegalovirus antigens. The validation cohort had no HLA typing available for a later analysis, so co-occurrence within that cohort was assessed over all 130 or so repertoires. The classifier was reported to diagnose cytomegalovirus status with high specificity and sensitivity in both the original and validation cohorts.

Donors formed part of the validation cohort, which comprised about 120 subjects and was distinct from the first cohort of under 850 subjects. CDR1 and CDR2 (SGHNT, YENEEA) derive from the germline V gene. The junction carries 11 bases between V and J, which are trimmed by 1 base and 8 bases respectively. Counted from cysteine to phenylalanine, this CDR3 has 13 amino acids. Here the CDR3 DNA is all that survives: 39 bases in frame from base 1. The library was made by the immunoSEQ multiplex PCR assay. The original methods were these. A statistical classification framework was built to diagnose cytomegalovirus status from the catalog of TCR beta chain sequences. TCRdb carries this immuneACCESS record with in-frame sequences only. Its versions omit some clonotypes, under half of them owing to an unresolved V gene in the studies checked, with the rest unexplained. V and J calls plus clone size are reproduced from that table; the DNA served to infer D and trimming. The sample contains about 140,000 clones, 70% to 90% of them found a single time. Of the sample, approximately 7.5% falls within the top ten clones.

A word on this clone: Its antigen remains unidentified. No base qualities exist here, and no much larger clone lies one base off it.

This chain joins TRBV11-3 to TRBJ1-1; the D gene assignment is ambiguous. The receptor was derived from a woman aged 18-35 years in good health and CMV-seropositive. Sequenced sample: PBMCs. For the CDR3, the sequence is CASSLGGGREAFF. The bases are TGTGCCAGCAGCTTAGGCGGAGGGAGAGAAGCTTTCTTT.